This TCR beta chain was recovered during a study of blood T cell repertoires in COVID-19. Study background: Acute and convalescent COVID-19 samples came from the United States, Italy and Spain. The cDNA or gDNA used as material had been derived from T cells, B-cell-depleted T cells, or PBMCs.

Original analysis: Nucleated cell counts were estimated from reference gene primer amplification. Profiling relied on immunoSEQ multiplex PCR, and the TCRdb table lists in-frame clones only, not all of them. For V, J and clone size, that table is used; D and trimming come from the DNA. Of about 39,000 clones in the sample, 65% to 90% are singletons; the top ten hold about 4.9%. Only a few counts were recorded for this clone. Germline V gene sequence: CDR1 SEHNR, CDR2 FQNEAQ (reference sequence). This CDR3 has 15 residues. Germline trimming cut 7 bases from V and 9 bases from J; bases unmatched to any gene: 10.

This receptor was obtained from a middle-aged man with active COVID-19. The chain has TRBV7-9 and TRBJ2-1, with TRBD2 matching over 12 bases. Sequenced input: peripheral blood. The CDR3 sequence: CASTPSGRGIGEQFF. In nucleotides, the CDR3 is TGTGCCAGCACCCCTAGCGGGAGGGGGATTGGTGAGCAGTTCTTC.